This paragraph reports one TCR beta chain. Germline-derived CDR1 and CDR2 are LNHDA and SQIVND (reference sequence). V lost 0 bases and J 0 bases, leaving 12 bases between the germline ends. This CDR3 is 16 amino acids long. In the authors' methods: It was from reference gene primer amplification that nucleated cell counts were estimated. TCRdb's table, derived via immunoSEQ multiplex PCR, lists solely in-frame clones and lacks some. D and trimming come from the DNA, and the V and J calls and clone size come from that table. Among over 150,000 clones listed, about 85% were seen once. The Seattle patients, enrolled during active infection, were followed longitudinally. The sample comes from a study of blood T cell repertoires in COVID-19. Study at large: There were acute and convalescent COVID-19 samples, and they came from the United States, Italy and Spain.

The receptor comes from a man in his sixties with COVID-19, enrolled during active disease. This chain joins TRBV19 and TRBJ2-7; unclear D gene. Sample: peripheral blood. CDR3 in DNA: TGTGCCAGTAGTATAGATCCGACGCGGAACTCCTACGAGCAGTACTTC. It translates to CASSIDPTRNSYEQYF.